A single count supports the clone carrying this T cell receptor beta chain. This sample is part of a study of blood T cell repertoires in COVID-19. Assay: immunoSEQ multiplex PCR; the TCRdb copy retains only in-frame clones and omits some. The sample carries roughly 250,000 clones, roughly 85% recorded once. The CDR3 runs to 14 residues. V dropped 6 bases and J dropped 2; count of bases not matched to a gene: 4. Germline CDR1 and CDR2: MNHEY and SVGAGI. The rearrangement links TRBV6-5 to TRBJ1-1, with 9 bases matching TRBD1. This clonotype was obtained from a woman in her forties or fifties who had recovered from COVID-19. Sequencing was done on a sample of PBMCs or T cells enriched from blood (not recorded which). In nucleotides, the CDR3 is TGTGCCAGCAGATGGGACAGGGCCAACACTGAAGCTTTCTTT. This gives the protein CASRWDRANTEAFF.